This T cell receptor beta chain came from a study of T cell responses to AZD1222 COVID-19 vaccine listed by TCRdb under 2021. Notes on the research overall: AZD1222 recipients whose second dose came at about 4 weeks and those whose second dose came at about 12 weeks were combined into one group, since spike-specific TCR depth and breadth did not differ between the two schedules. A total of 233 trial participants underwent TCR sequencing, of whom some 210 received two doses of AZD1222 and some 26 received two doses of the MenACWY control vaccine. Enrollment into the trials was organized by age into subgroups of 18-55, 56-69 and 70-plus years, and those subgroups contained roughly 160, 29 and 62 TCR-sequenced participants, respectively. Broader findings and caveats from the paper: A significant rise in spike-specific TCR breadth and depth was observed after two AZD1222 doses relative to day 0 and relative to MenACWY recipients. Reportedly, almost half of the unique spike-specific TCRs recognized epitopes lying outside the regions that are mutated in the B.1.351 and B.1.1.7 variants. No day 14 peak-response samples were available, so repertoires were characterized only after the peak T cell response. CD4 TCRs associated with the vaccine covered the entire spike protein, and the dominant responses were in regions 160-218 and 743-854. Conclusions about previously exposed vaccinees were limited because only six or seven AZD1222 recipients were SARS-CoV-2 seropositive at baseline. Participants were mostly white British and included more females than males, and it was suggested by the authors that clonal diversity may have been underestimated. The 56-69-year group was small, and its depth increase did not reach significance, likely because of low power.

The time point label here, explained by the study, means: baseline before first vaccination. Vaccinee samples came from UK trials COV001 and COV002, including a single-blind randomized controlled phase 2/3 trial of AZD1222 (ChAdOx1 nCoV-19) in healthy adults. For TCRbeta chain sequencing, PBMC samples were collected from trial participants at day 0 and at day 28 after the second dose. The CDR3 regions of human TCRbeta chains were analyzed by immunosequencing. The published analysis was carried out like this. Repertoire TCRs were checked for matches against a reference library of SARS-CoV-2-specific TCRs that had been generated using the MIRA antigen-specificity platform. Breadth was defined as the fraction of unique TCRs that were SARS-CoV-2-associated. Depth was defined as the fraction of total T cells that were SARS-CoV-2-associated. Using the MIRA data, every spike-specific TCR was mapped to the spike region that the TCR reacted to and assigned to either a CD4 or a CD8 class. Log10-transformed breadth and depth values were compared by one-way ANOVA with Sidak's multiple comparisons tests. TCRdb took this table from immuneACCESS and kept in-frame rearrangements with V and J called. Such tables lack part of the clones; where checked against another copy, unresolved V genes explain under half of the gap, and the rest is unexplained. That table gives V, J and clone size, and the DNA gave D and trimming. The sample table lists about 110,000 clones, about 90% of them with a count of one. Around 20% of the sample belongs to the ten largest clones.

In the case of this clone: Its specific antigen is unknown. Nothing much larger sits one base from this clone, and base qualities are not available.

The V and J ends are trimmed by 2 bases and 1 base, leaving 8 bases between them. The germline V gene specifies MNHEY as CDR1 and SVGAGI as CDR2. The CDR3 runs 14 residues from the cysteine to the phenylalanine. The read is trimmed to its CDR3 DNA, 42 bases read in frame from base 1. The clonotype was recovered from an adult in good health. The rearrangement combines TRBV6-5 with TRBJ1-2, with the identity of the D gene unclear. The input for sequencing was peripheral blood, taken on day 0 of AZD1222 vaccination. This receptor carries the CDR3 CASSYRVFNYGYTF. Here is the DNA: TGTGCCAGCAGTTACAGGGTCTTTAACTATGGCTACACCTTC.